The clone carrying this T cell receptor beta chain was counted only a few times. The antigen remains unidentified. Germline-derived CDR1 and CDR2 are MNHEY and SMNVEV (reference sequence). The CDR3 has 17 amino acids. V dropped 6 bases and J dropped 1; count of bases not matched to a gene: 11. Indicated treatment: oral pan-JAK inhibitor, 5-10 mg twice daily. This sample is drawn from a study of CD8+ T cells in alopecia areata. Overall study results and limits: Many expanded lesional clones persisted in scalp and blood during tofacitinib treatment.

RNA extraction was followed by reverse transcription into cDNA, which acted as the sequencing template. Measured with immunoSEQ multiplex PCR; TCRdb has only the in-frame clones, and not every one. The table shows 79,000 or so clones, with about 71% occurring only once. The sample was CD8+ T cells sorted from blood, taken at week 24, from a patient treated with tofacitinib. The receptor's source is a human donor with alopecia areata. The chain combines TRBV27 with TRBJ2-1, with 8 nucleotides matching TRBD1. This CDR3 is CASRSQGAGRSYNEQFF. For the CDR3, the DNA is TGTGCCAGCAGAAGTCAGGGGGCTGGTCGTTCCTACAATGAGCAGTTCTTC.